This T cell receptor beta chain was sequenced in a study of T cell responses to AZD1222 COVID-19 vaccine. This CDR3 is 11 amino acids long. Deletions cut 3 bases from V and 6 bases from J, with 5 bases between. Germline V gene lookup returns CDR1 LNHDA and CDR2 SQIVND (reference sequence). Here immunoSEQ multiplex PCR was the method, and the copy in TCRdb shows in-frame clones only, minus some. The sample has fewer than 30,000 clones, about three quarters seen once. This TCR came from an adult in good health. Sequenced material: peripheral blood, taken on day 0 of AZD1222 vaccination. The chain uses TRBV19 and TRBJ2-5; a possible D gene is TRBD2 (5 bases). The CDR3 DNA follows: TGTGCCAGTAGTATCGGGAAGACCCAGTACTTC. Translating gives CASSIGKTQYF.